This passage covers 24 T cell receptor beta chains from one sample sequenced in a study of blood T cell repertoires in COVID-19. The assay was immunoSEQ multiplex PCR, and TCRdb's table has in-frame clones only and misses some. The data contain over 250,000 clones, just over 90% of them singletons. The sequencing input was peripheral blood. The receptors were gathered from a woman aged 25 to 39 with COVID-19, enrolled during active disease.

The V gene is TRBV25-1, the J gene TRBJ2-1, with 8 nucleotides matching TRBD1. V was pared by 1 base and J by 6 bases, with 8 bases of the junction left unmatched. This CDR3 spans 16 amino acids. The V gene's germline CDR1 is MGHDK and CDR2 SYGVNS. This chain's CDR3 is CASSESGGLRPNEQFF. The CDR3 bases are TGTGCCAGCAGTGAATCAGGGGGCTTGAGACCCAATGAGCAGTTCTTC.

This clone was detected once. The V and J genes are TRBV7-7 and TRBJ2-3, with D possibly TRBD2 on 5 matching bases. CDR1 is SSHAT, CDR2 FNYEAQ, per germline (reference sequence). V lost 5 bases, J lost 2 bases, and 8 bases lay in between. The CDR3 length is 13 residues. CDR3 DNA sequence: TGTGCCAGCAGCCCGGACTTCACAGATACGCAGTATTTT. Its translation is CASSPDFTDTQYF.

This clone was counted a single time. The chain uses TRBV30 and TRBJ2-5; possibly TRBD1 for D (6 bases). Trimming shortened V by 3 bases and J by 2 bases, and 13 bases separated the two germline ends. The CDR3 length is 14 residues. Looked up from germline, CDR1 is GTSNPN and CDR2 is SVGIG (reference sequence). The CDR3 region has the DNA TGTGCCTGGAGCTCCTTTGGACAGCAAGAGACCCAGTACTTC. It encodes CAWSSFGQQETQYF.

The chain uses TRBV12-3 or TRBV12-4 and TRBJ2-2, with 7 bases aligning to TRBD2. V trimming: 9 bases; J trimming: 0 bases; junction bases outside the gene matches: 1. The CDR3 has 13 residues. The DNA for the CDR3 is TGTGCCAGTGGGACTACGAACACCGGGGAGCTGTTTTTT. Translating gives CASGTTNTGELFF.

This chain uses TRBV9 with TRBJ2-5, with D possibly being TRBD1 (5 bases). Germline CDR1 reads SGDLS; CDR2 reads YYNGEE. CDR3 size: 14 residues. V was clipped by 3 bases and J by 3 bases, with 12 bases between them. The CDR3 spells CASSGGAREETQYF. DNA for the CDR3: TGTGCCAGCAGCGGTGGGGCCCGAGAAGAGACCCAGTACTTC.

This chain links TRBV5-1 with TRBJ1-2; 8 bases agree with TRBD1. This CDR3 region has 14 residues. The V and J ends lost 3 bases and 7 bases, in that order; junction bases with no gene match: 8. The germline V gene encodes CDR1 SGHRS and CDR2 YFSETQ. The CDR3 region has the DNA TGCGCCAGCAGCTCCGAAGGACAGGGAAGTGGCTACACCTTC. Amino acid sequence: CASSSEGQGSGYTF.

The chain recombines TRBV30 with TRBJ1-5; 9 positions agree with TRBD1. The V and J ends lost 5 bases and 4 bases, in that order; junction bases with no gene match: 6. Per the germline V gene, CDR1 is GTSNPN and CDR2 is SVGIG (reference sequence). The CDR3 sequence is 14 residues long. The DNA for the CDR3 is TGTGCCTGGGGGACAGGGAAAGGGAATCAGCCCCAGCATTTT. It is translated as CAWGTGKGNQPQHF.

This sequence joins TRBV7-9 and TRBJ1-2, with D tentatively TRBD1 (6 bases). The length of the CDR3 is 14 residues. Looked up from germline, CDR1 is SEHNR and CDR2 is FQNEAQ (reference sequence). V was clipped by 1 base and J by 8 bases, with 14 bases between them. The CDR3 sequence: CASSLGQDHDGYTF. In DNA, the CDR3 is TGTGCCAGCAGCTTAGGACAGGACCACGACGGCTACACCTTC.

This rearrangement joins TRBV28 to TRBJ1-1, with D possibly matching TRBD1 (5 bases). Trimming shortened V by 3 bases and J by 1 base, and 9 bases separated the two germline ends. The CDR3 length is 14 residues. Germline V gives CDR1 MDHEN, CDR2 SYDVKM. CDR3 DNA sequence: TGTGCCAGCAGTTTCACAGGCTGGAACACTGAAGCTTTCTTT. This codes for CASSFTGWNTEAFF.

The chain has TRBV7-3 and TRBJ2-1; weak D call: TRBD2 (6 bases). Germline CDR1 reads SGHTA; CDR2 reads FQGTGA. CDR3 length equals 14 residues. Trimming removed 2 bases from V and 7 bases from J, with 12 bases in between. The CDR3 protein is CASSLSGANNEQFF. CDR3 coding DNA: TGTGCCAGCAGCTTATCGGGAGCCAATAATGAGCAGTTCTTC. The whole variable domain, remainder taken from reference TRBV7-3 and TRBJ2-1, is GAGVSQTPSNKVTEKGKYVELRCDPISGHTALYWYRQSLGQGPEFLIYFQGTGAADDSGLPNDRFFAVRPEGSVSTLKIQRTERGDSAVYLCASSLSGANNEQFFGPGTRLTVL.

V is TRBV12-3 or TRBV12-4 and J is TRBJ2-3; maybe TRBD2 (6 bases). Trimming removed 1 base at V and 5 bases at J, with 7 bases between. The CDR3 sequence is 13 residues long. The CDR3 spells CASSLGGEDTQYF. In nucleotides, the CDR3 is TGTGCCAGCAGTTTAGGGGGGGAAGATACGCAGTATTTT.

The chain recombines TRBV30 with TRBJ2-1; TRBD2 aligns across 11 bases. V lost 5 bases and J lost 6; bases outside the gene matches: 6. The germline gives CDR1 GTSNPN, CDR2 SVGIG (reference sequence). This CDR3 contains 14 residues. The CDR3 loop reads CAWLPGLAANEQFF. In DNA, the CDR3 is TGTGCCTGGCTTCCGGGACTAGCGGCCAATGAGCAGTTCTTC.

This clone was detected only once. The chain has TRBV28 and TRBJ1-4; D is unclear. CDR1 and CDR2 from the germline V gene are MDHEN and SYDVKM. Trimming left V 3 bases short and J 8 bases short, with 19 bases between. The CDR3 has 16 amino acids. CDR3 DNA sequence: TGTGCCAGCAGTTTCACGATTCGCACGGAGAGGGAAAAACTGTTTTTT. Its translation: CASSFTIRTEREKLFF. Based on the CDR3 plus reference TRBV28 and TRBJ1-4, the full variable domain is DVKVTQSSRYLVKRTGEKVFLECVQDMDHENMFWYRQDPGLGLRLIYFSYDVKMKEKGDIPEGYSVSREKKERFSLILESASTNQTSMYLCASSFTIRTEREKLFFGSGTQLSVL.

The rearrangement links TRBV28 to TRBJ1-5; D not certain. CDR1 and CDR2 (germline): MDHEN, SYDVKM. Trimming removed 1 base at V and 6 bases at J, with 16 bases between. The CDR3 contains 16 residues. CDR3 coding DNA: TGTGCCAGCAGTTTATCAGGCAGAGGGTGGGGTCAGCCCCAGCATTTT. The encoded protein is CASSLSGRGWGQPQHF.

The CDR3: CASSALAGGLQETQYF. CDR3 DNA: TGTGCCAGCAGTGCTCTAGCGGGAGGCCTGCAAGAGACCCAGTACTTC. The gene calls are TRBV27 and TRBJ2-5; 11 nucleotides line up with TRBD2. With 5 bases clipped from V and 2 bases from J, the junction kept 7 bases outside the gene matches. The length of the CDR3 is 16 residues. CDR1 and CDR2 (germline): MNHEY, SMNVEV (reference sequence).

In its sample, this clone was seen once. The rearrangement joins TRBV12-3 or TRBV12-4 to TRBJ1-1; D gene uncertain. The V end was cut by 5 bases, the J end by 5 bases, with 9 bases between. This CDR3 has 12 residues. The CDR3 nucleotides are TGTGCCAGCAGTCCCCGAGGAACTGAAGCTTTCTTT. Amino acids: CASSPRGTEAFF.

The V call is TRBV3-1 (or the pseudogene TRBV3-2), the J call TRBJ1-2; no firm D call. The CDR3 runs 12 residues. V lost 0 bases and J lost 4, with 3 bases in between. Germline V CDR1 and CDR2: LGHDT, YNNKEL (reference sequence). The CDR3: CASSQDSYGYTF. CDR3 nucleotide sequence: TGTGCCAGCAGCCAAGACAGCTATGGCTACACCTTC.

The V call is TRBV5-8, the J call TRBJ2-1; the match to TRBD2 covers 15 bases. Unmatched junction bases numbered 1, after V lost 8 bases and J lost 7 bases. CDR1 and CDR2 (germline): SGHTS, YDEGEE. The CDR3 runs to 13 residues. CDR3 sequence reads: CASGTSGRNEQFF. The CDR3 DNA reads as TGTGCCAGTGGGACTAGCGGGAGGAATGAGCAGTTCTTC.

The chain combines TRBV19 with TRBJ1-1; 8 bases agree with TRBD1. The junction had 8 bases not matched to a gene; V was cut back by 3 bases and J by 2 bases. Germline CDR1 reads LNHDA; CDR2 reads SQIVND (reference sequence). The CDR3 sequence is 16 residues long. This CDR3 reads CASSMGTGLKNTEAFF. CDR3 DNA: TGTGCCAGTAGTATGGGGACAGGTTTAAAAAACACTGAAGCTTTCTTT. Complete variable domain (other parts from reference TRBV19 and TRBJ1-1): DGGITQSPKYLFRKEGQNVTLSCEQNLNHDAMYWYRQDPGQGLRLIYYSQIVNDFQKGDIAEGYSVSREKKESFPLTVTSAQKNPTAFYLCASSMGTGLKNTEAFFGQGTRLTVV.

The V gene is TRBV20-1, the J gene TRBJ2-1; 10 bases agree with TRBD1. This CDR3 is built from 15 residues. J gave up 7 bases and V 3 bases, and 9 bases lay outside the gene matches. Germline CDR1 and CDR2: DFQATT and SNEGSKA (reference sequence). Here the CDR3 DNA reads TGCAGTGCTAGTTCTCCGGGACAGGGGAAGAATGAGCAGTTCTTC. It codes for CSASSPGQGKNEQFF.

This clone was detected a few times. The chain uses TRBV7-9 and TRBJ2-1; 9 bases are a match to TRBD1. CDR1 SEHNR and CDR2 FQNEAQ come from the germline V gene (reference sequence). J was trimmed by 9 bases and V by 6 bases; bases with no gene match: 12. The CDR3 length is 15 residues. The CDR3 coding sequence is TGTGCCAGCAGAGAACCGGGACAGGGCTATAGTGAGCAGTTCTTC. As protein: CASREPGQGYSEQFF. Using reference TRBV7-9 and TRBJ2-1 for the parts outside the CDR3, the full variable domain is DTGVSQNPRHKITKRGQNVTFRCDPISEHNRLYWYRQTLGQGPEFLTYFQNEAQLEKSRLLSDRFSAERPKGSFSTLEIQRTEQGDSAMYLCASREPGQGYSEQFFGPGTRLTVL.

The rearrangement uses TRBV7-9 and TRBJ2-1; TRBD2 agrees at 15 bases. This CDR3 has 19 amino acids. The germline V gene encodes CDR1 SEHNR and CDR2 FQNEAQ (reference sequence). The junction had 13 bases not matched to a gene; V was cut back by 5 bases and J by 5 bases. The CDR3 sequence: CASSTPIPGLAGGHNEQFF. Written as DNA, the CDR3 is TGTGCCAGCAGCACTCCTATACCTGGACTAGCGGGAGGGCACAATGAGCAGTTCTTC. The full variable domain, rest sourced from reference TRBV7-9 and TRBJ2-1, is DTGVSQNPRHKITKRGQNVTFRCDPISEHNRLYWYRQTLGQGPEFLTYFQNEAQLEKSRLLSDRFSAERPKGSFSTLEIQRTEQGDSAMYLCASSTPIPGLAGGHNEQFFGPGTRLTVL.

This chain joins TRBV24-1 and TRBJ1-2; 7 bases align to TRBD1. J gave up 3 bases and V 3 bases, and 9 bases lay outside the gene matches. This CDR3 is built from 16 residues. The germline V gene has CDR1 KGHDR and CDR2 SFDVKD. The CDR3 coding sequence is TGTGCCACCAGTGATCCCCGACAGGGCTGGGACTATGGCTACACCTTC. Protein product: CATSDPRQGWDYGYTF.

Only one count was recorded for this clone. This chain joins TRBV19 and TRBJ1-1; weak D call: TRBD1 (5 bases). V dropped 5 bases and J dropped 4 bases, with 11 bases sitting between them. Germline CDR1 reads LNHDA; CDR2 reads SQIVND (reference sequence). The CDR3 contains 13 residues. In nucleotides, the CDR3 is TGTGCCAGTAGTGCGACAGAAGTCACTGAAGCTTTCTTT. As protein: CASSATEVTEAFF.